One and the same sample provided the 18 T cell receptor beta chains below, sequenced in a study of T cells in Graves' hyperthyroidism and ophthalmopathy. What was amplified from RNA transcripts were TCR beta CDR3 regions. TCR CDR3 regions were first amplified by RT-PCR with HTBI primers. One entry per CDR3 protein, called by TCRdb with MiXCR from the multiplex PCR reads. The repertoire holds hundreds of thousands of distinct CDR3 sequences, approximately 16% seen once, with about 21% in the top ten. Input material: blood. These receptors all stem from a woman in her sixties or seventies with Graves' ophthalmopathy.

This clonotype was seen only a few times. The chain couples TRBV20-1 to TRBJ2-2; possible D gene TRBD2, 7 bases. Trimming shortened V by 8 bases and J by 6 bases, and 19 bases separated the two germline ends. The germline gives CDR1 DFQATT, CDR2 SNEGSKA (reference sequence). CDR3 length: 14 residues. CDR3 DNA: TGCAGTACCAGACTAGCTAGGGGGGCCGGGGAGCTGTTTTTT. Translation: CSTRLARGAGELFF.

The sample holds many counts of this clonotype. CDR3 sequence (DNA): TGTGCCAGCAGCTCGGGATCTATGGGTGGGGCCAACGTCCTGACTTTC. It is translated as CASSSGSMGGANVLTF. V gene TRBV11-2 combines with J gene TRBJ2-6; weak D call: TRBD2 (5 bases). Germline-derived CDR1 and CDR2 are SGHAT and FQNNGV. The ends were cut back, 4 bases at V and 3 bases at J, with 13 bases in the middle. The CDR3 consists of 16 residues.

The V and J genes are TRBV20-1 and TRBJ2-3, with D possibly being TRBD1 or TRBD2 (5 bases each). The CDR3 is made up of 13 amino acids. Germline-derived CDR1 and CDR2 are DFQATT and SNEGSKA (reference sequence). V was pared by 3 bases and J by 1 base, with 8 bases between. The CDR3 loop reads CSARGPRTDTQYF. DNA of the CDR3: TGCAGTGCTAGGGGACCCCGCACAGATACGCAGTATTTT.

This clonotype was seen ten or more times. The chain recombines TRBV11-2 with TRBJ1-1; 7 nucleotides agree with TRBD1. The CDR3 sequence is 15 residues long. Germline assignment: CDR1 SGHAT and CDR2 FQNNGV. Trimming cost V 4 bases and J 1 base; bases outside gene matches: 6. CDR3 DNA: TGTGCCAGCAGCTCACGACAGGGAGGGAACACTGAAGCTTTCTTT. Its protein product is CASSSRQGGNTEAFF.

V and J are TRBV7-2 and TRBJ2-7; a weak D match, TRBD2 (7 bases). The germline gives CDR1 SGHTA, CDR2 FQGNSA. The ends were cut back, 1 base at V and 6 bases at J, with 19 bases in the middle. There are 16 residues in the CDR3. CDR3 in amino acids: CASSLEGGAHDPEQYF. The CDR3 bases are TGTGCCAGCAGCTTAGAGGGGGGGGCGCATGACCCCGAGCAGTACTTC.

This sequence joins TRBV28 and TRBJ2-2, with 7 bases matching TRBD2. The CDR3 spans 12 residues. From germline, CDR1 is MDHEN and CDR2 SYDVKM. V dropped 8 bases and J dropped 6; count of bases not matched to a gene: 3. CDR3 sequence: CASGRASGELFF. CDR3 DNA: TGTGCCAGCGGGAGGGCTTCCGGGGAGCTGTTTTTT.

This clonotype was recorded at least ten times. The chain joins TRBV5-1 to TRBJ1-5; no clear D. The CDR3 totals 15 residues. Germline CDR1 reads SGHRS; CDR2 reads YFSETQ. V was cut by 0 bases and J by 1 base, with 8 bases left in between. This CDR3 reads CASSLGTVSNQPQHF. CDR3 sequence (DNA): TGCGCCAGCAGCTTGGGGACGGTGAGCAATCAGCCCCAGCATTTT.

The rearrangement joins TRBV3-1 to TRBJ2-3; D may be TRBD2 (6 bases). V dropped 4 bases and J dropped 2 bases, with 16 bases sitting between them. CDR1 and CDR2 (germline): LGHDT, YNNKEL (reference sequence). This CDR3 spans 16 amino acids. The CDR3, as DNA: TGTGCCAGCAGCCCCTCTCCGGGACTCCTCACAGATACGCAGTATTTT. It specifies CASSPSPGLLTDTQYF.

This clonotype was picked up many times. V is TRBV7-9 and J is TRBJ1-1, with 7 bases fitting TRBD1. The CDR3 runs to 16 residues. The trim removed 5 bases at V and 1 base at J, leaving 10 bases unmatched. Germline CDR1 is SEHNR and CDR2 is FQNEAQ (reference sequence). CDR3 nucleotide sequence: TGTGCCAGCAGCAAACAGGGGTTAGTCGGGAACACTGAAGCTTTCTTT. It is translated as CASSKQGLVGNTEAFF. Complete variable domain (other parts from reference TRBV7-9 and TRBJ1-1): DTGVSQNPRHKITKRGQNVTFRCDPISEHNRLYWYRQTLGQGPEFLTYFQNEAQLEKSRLLSDRFSAERPKGSFSTLEIQRTEQGDSAMYLCASSKQGLVGNTEAFFGQGTRLTVV.

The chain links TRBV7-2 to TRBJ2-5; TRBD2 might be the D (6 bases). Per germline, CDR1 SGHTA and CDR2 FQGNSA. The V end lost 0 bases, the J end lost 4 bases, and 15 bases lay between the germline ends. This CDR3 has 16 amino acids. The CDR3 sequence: CASSLAIGGGRETQYF. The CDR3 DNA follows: TGTGCCAGCAGCTTAGCGATAGGTGGAGGGCGAGAGACCCAGTACTTC.

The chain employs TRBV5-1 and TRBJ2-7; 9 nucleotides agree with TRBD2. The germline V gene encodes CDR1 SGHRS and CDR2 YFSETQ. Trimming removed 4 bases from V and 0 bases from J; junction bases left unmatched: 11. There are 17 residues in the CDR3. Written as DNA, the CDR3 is TGCGCCAGCAGCCCCCCCCTTAGCGGGAGAGGCTCCTACGAGCAGTACTTC. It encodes CASSPPLSGRGSYEQYF.

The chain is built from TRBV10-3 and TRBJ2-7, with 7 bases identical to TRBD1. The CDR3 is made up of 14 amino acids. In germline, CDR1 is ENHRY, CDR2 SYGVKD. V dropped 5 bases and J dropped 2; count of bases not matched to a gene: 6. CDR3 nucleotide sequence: TGTGCCATCAGTTCCTCGGACAGGACCTACGAGCAGTACTTC. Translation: CAISSSDRTYEQYF.

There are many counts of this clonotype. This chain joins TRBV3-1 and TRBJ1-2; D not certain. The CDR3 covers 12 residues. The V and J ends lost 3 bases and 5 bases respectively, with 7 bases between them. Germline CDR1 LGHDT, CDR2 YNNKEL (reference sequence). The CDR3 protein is CASSQADYGYTF. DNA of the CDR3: TGTGCCAGCAGCCAGGCGGATTATGGCTACACCTTC.

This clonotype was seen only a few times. CDR3 coding DNA: TGTGCCAGCAGCCAAGACGAGCGGAGCTCCTACGAGCAGTACTTC. Protein product: CASSQDERSSYEQYF. V is TRBV4-2 and J is TRBJ2-7; weak D call: TRBD2 (5 bases). The CDR3 is 15 amino acids. Germline V gives CDR1 LGHNA, CDR2 YNFKEQ. V was cut by 0 bases and J by 0 bases, with 9 bases left in between.

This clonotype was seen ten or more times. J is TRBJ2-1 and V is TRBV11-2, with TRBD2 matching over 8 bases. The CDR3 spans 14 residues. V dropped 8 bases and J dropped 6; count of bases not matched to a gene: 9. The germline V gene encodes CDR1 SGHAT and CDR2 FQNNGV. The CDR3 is CASCDGRGPNEQFF. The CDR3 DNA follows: TGTGCCAGCTGCGACGGGAGGGGCCCCAATGAGCAGTTCTTC.

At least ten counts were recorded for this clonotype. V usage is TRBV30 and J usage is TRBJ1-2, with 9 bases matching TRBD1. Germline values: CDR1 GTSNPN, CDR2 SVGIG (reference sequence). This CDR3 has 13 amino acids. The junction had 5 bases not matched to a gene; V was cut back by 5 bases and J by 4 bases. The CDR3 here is CAWQQGAGYGYTF. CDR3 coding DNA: TGTGCCTGGCAACAGGGGGCTGGCTATGGCTACACCTTC. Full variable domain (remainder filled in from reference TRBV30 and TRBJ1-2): SQTIHQWPATLVQPVGSPLSLECTVEGTSNPNLYWYRQAAGRGLQLLFYSVGIGQISSEVPQNLSASRPQDRQFILSSKKLLLSDSGFYLCAWQQGAGYGYTFGSGTRLTVV.

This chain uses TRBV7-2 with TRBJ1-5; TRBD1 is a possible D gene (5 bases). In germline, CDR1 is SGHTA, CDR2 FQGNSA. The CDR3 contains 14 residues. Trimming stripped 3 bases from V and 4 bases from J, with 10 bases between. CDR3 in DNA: TGTGCCAGCAGCTTGGGGCAGGAAAATCAGCCCCAGCATTTT. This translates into CASSLGQENQPQHF.

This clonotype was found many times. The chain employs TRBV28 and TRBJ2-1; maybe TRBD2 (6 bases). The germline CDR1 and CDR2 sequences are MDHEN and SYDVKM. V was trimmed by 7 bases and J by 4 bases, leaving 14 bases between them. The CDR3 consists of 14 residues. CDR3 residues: CASNPGTEYNEQFF. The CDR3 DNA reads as TGTGCCAGCAACCCCGGGACTGAGTACAATGAGCAGTTCTTC.